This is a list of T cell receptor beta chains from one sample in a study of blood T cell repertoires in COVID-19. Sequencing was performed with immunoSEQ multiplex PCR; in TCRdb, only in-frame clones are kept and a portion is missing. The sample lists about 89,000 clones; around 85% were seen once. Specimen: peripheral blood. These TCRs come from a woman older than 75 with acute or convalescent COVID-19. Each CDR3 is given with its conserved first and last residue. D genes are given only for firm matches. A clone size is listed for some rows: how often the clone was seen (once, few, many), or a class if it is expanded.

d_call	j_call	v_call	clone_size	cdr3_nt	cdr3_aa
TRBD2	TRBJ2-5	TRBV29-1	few	TGCAGCGTTGGAAGCGGGGGGTCACAAGAGACCCAGTACTTC	CSVGSGGSQETQYF
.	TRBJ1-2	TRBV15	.	TGTGCCACCAGCAGAGGGGCCGATGCTAACTATGGCTACACCTTC	CATSRGADANYGYTF
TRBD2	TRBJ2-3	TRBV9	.	TGTGCCAGCAGCGTCGGACTAGCGGTTACCACAGATACGCAGTATTTT	CASSVGLAVTTDTQYF
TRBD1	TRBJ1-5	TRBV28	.	TGTGCCAGCAGTCCCCGGACAGGGCTGGGCAATCAGCCCCAGCATTTT	CASSPRTGLGNQPQHF
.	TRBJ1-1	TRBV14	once	TGTGCCAGCAGCCAGTTTACGGGCACTGAAGCTTTCTTT	CASSQFTGTEAFF
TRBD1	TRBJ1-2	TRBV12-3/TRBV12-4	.	TGTGCCAGCAGCCCTGGACAGGGGTATGGCTACACCTTC	CASSPGQGYGYTF
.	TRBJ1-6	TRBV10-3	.	TGTGCCACCCGAGGCGACGGGGGGTATTCACCCCTCCACTTT	CATRGDGGYSPLHF
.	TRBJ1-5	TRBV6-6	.	TGTGCCAGCCACAGGAAAAACCAGCCCCAGCATTTT	CASHRKNQPQHF
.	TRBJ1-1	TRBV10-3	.	TGTGCCATCAGTGAGTCGAGAGGAAACACTGAAGCTTTCTTT	CAISESRGNTEAFF
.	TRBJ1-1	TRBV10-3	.	TGTGCCATCATGGGGGGGGACACTGAAGCTTTCTTT	CAIMGGDTEAFF
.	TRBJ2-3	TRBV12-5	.	TGTGCTAGTGGTTCGGGGACTTCCTCTAGCACAGATACGCAGTATTTT	CASGSGTSSSTDTQYF
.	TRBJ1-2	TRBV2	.	TGTGCCAGCAGGGGAGACCATAACTATGGCTACACCTTC	CASRGDHNYGYTF
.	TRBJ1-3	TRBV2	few	TGTGCCAGCAGACAGGGATTCTCTGGAAACACCATATATTTT	CASRQGFSGNTIYF
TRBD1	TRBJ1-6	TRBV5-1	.	TGCGCCAGCACCATCGGACAGGGGAATTCACCCCTCCACTTT	CASTIGQGNSPLHF
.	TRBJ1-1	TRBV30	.	TGTGCCTGGACCATCAGTGTTTTCACTGAAGCTTTCTTT	CAWTISVFTEAFF
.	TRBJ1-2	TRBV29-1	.	TGCAGCGTTGGGGAGGGCTATGGCTACACCTTC	CSVGEGYGYTF
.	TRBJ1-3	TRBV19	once	TGTGCCAGCAGAGGGCTGGCAGGCTCTGGAAACACCATATATTTT	CASRGLAGSGNTIYF
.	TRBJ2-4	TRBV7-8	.	TGTGCCAGCAGCCGAGGGGGGGGGATAAACATTCAGTACTTC	CASSRGGGINIQYF